This T cell receptor (beta chain) was documented in a study of T cells after yellow fever vaccination. Study-wide results and caveats: Although the secondary response was weaker, it peaked faster, at day 5 versus 15.

In this sample, this clonotype turned up many times. The antigen is unknown. V dropped 7 bases and J dropped 6; count of bases not matched to a gene: 7. The CDR3 is made up of 16 amino acids. Per the germline V gene, CDR1 is MDHEN and CDR2 is SYDVKM. One entry per CDR3 protein, called by TCRdb with MiXCR from the 5' RACE reads. This repertoire shows 100,000 to 150,000 distinct CDR3 sequences, around 7.4% found once; its top ten account for approximately 2.7%. This sequence originates from a man between 18 and 35 years old who received the YFV17D yellow fever vaccine. The sample here was CD4+ T cells sorted from PBMCs, taken 9 to 11 days after the first yellow fever vaccination. The chain employs TRBV28 and TRBJ2-2; 14 nucleotides line up with TRBD2. In nucleotides, the CDR3 is TGTGCCAGCACCCAGACTAGCGGGGGGGCCGCCGGGGAGCTGTTTTTT. It translates to CASTQTSGGAAGELFF. Full variable domain (outside the CDR3, taken from reference TRBV28 and TRBJ2-2): DVKVTQSSRYLVKRTGEKVFLECVQDMDHENMFWYRQDPGLGLRLIYFSYDVKMKEKGDIPEGYSVSREKKERFSLILESASTNQTSMYLCASTQTSGGAAGELFFGEGSRLTVL.